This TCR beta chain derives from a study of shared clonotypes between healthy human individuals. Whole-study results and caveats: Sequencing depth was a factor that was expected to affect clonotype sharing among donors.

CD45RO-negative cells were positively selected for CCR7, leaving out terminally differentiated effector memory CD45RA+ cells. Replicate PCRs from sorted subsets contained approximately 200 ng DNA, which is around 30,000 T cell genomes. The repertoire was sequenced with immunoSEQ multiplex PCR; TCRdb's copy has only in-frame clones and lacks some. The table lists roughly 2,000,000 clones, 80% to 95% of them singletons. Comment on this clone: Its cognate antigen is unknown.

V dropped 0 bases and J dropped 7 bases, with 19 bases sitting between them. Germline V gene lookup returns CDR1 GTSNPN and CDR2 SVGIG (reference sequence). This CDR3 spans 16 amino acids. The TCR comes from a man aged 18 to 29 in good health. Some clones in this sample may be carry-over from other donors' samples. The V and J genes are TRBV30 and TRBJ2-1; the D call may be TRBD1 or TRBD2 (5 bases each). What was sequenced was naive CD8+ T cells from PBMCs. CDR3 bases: TGTGCCTGGAGTGTAGGGGTTAGCGCCCGGATGAATGAGCAGTTCTTC. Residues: CAWSVGVSARMNEQFF.